This T cell receptor (beta chain) was sequenced during a study of OX40 agonist ivuxolimab in advanced cancers. With respect to the entire study: Ivuxolimab, which targeted the costimulatory receptor OX40 (CD134), was an agonistic, fully human IgG2 monoclonal antibody. Intravenous ivuxolimab was administered to patients every 2 weeks at six dose levels: 0.01, 0.1, 0.3, 1.5, 3 and 10 mg/kg. Of the 50 or so patients in dose escalation, around 19 had hepatocellular carcinoma, some 15 had melanoma, 9 had renal cell carcinoma and 9 had head and neck cancer. The dose-escalation cohort was about 86% male with a mean age of approximately 60 years, ranging from roughly 20 to 80. Prior anti-PD-1, anti-PD-L1 or anti-CTLA-4 therapy was permitted, and approximately 41% of dose-escalation patients had received checkpoint inhibitors. Partial responses occurred in three dose-escalation patients: two with cutaneous melanoma and one with hepatocellular carcinoma. The point of sequencing TCRbeta in the periphery was to test whether ivuxolimab changed TCR sequence diversity and drove clonal T-cell expansion. The paper describes the monotherapy dose-escalation part (N of about 55 patients) of the phase I trial of ivuxolimab.

The trial excluded patients who had a history of autoimmune disease or who were on systemic immunosuppression. In every dose cohort, peripheral blood was drawn for TCR sequencing at baseline, cycle 4 day 1, and cycle 7 day 1. Samples came from an open-label, multicenter, first-in-human phase I dose-escalation trial of ivuxolimab. Adults with locally advanced or metastatic melanoma, renal cell, hepatocellular, or head and neck squamous cell carcinoma were enrolled in the trial. Before TCR sequencing, CD4+ T cells and CD8+ T cells from peripheral blood were sorted into separate populations. Looking up the germline V gene (reference sequence) yields CDR1 GTSNPN and CDR2 SVGIG. The CDR3 runs 15 residues from the cysteine to the phenylalanine. Solely the CDR3 DNA is kept, with 45 bases framed from the first base. Relative to germline, V is 0 bases shorter and J is 0 bases shorter, with 6 bases between their ends.

To sequence the TCRbeta CDR3 region, genomic DNA was isolated from the sorted cells. The immunoSEQ Assay was used for sequencing of TCRbeta CDR3 regions. TCRdb mirrors the immuneACCESS table, restricted to in-frame sequences. Some clones are absent from its copies; in checked studies, under half trace to an unresolved V gene, and the reason for the others is unknown. The sample has about 150,000 clones on record, roughly 92% of them singletons. About 0.3% of the sample is taken by the ten largest. The full study reports these points: Low levels of normalized T-cell clonal expansion were also seen in some patients who did not respond. At doses of 0.1 to 3.0 mg/kg, clonal expansion of both CD4+ and CD8+ T cells in blood was seen between baseline and week 6. On average, CD8+ T cells showed more expanded clones than CD4+ T cells after ivuxolimab. In the 0.1-3.0 mg/kg groups, partial responders had among the lowest normalized peripheral clonal expansion, particularly in CD8+ T cells. Which antigens the clonally expanded peripheral T cells were specific for was not determined.

Concerning this clone itself: Its specific antigen is unknown. Base qualities are not provided; no much larger clone lies one nucleotide away.

The sequenced sample was CD4+ or CD8+ T cells sorted from blood, obtained in a trial of the OX40 agonist ivuxolimab. The source is an adult with an advanced solid tumor such as melanoma, head and neck, liver or kidney cancer. The sequence links TRBV30 to TRBJ2-6, and perhaps TRBD1 as D gene, on 6 matching bases. The CDR3 protein sequence reads: CAWSVGGSGANVLTF. The sequenced DNA: TGTGCCTGGAGTGTAGGGGGCTCTGGGGCCAACGTCCTGACTTTC.